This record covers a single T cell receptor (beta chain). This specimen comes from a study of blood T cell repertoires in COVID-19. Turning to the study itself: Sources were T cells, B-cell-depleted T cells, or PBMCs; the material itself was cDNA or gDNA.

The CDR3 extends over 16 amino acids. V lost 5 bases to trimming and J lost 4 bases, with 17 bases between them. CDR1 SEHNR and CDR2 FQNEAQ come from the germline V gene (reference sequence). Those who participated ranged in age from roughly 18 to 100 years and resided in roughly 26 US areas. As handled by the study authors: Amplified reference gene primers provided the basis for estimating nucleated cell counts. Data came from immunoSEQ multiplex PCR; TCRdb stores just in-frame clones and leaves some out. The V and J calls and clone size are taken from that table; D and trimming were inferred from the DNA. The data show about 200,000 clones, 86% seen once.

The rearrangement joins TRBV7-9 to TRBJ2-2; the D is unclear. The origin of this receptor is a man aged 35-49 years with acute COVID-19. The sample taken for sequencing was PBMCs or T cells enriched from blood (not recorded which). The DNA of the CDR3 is TGTGCCAGCAGCCCCTCCGATAAAACGGGCACCGGGGAGCTGTTTTTT. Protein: CASSPSDKTGTGELFF.